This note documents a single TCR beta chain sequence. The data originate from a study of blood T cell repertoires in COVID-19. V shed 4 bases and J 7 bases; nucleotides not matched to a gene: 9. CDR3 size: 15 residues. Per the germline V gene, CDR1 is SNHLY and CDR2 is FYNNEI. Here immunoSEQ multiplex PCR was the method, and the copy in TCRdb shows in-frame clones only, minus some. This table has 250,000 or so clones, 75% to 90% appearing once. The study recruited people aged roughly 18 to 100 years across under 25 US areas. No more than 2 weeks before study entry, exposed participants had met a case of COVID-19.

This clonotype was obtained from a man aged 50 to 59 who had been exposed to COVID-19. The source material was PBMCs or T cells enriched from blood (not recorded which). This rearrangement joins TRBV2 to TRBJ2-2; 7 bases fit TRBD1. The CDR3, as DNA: TGTGCCAGCAGTGTTCAGGGACAGAGCCACGGGGAGCTGTTTTTT. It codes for CASSVQGQSHGELFF.